This paragraph reports one T cell receptor (beta chain). Its antigen is not identified. This sample was taken from a study of T-cell memory formation after mild COVID-19. The study, taken as a whole, reports: Contracting CD8+ clones were enriched in EMRA, CD4+ mainly in CM and EM. Nothing showed for sure that second-wave clones peaking on day 37 were SARS-CoV-2 specific.

TCRdb recomputed calls from the 5' RACE reads with MiXCR, one row per CDR3 protein. Of some 490,000 distinct CDR3 sequences listed, roughly 18% were seen once; the top ten hold about 12%. The sample consisted of PBMCs or a T cell subset sorted from them (not recorded which). This TCR was sampled from an adult woman who had mild COVID-19 (a few samples of this study predate the infection). Cell type and time point are not known.

The CDR3: CASSGPPFLSGANVLTF. CDR3 bases: TGTGCCAGCAGCGGACCCCCTTTTCTCTCTGGGGCCAACGTCCTGACTTTC. The chain combines TRBV9 with TRBJ2-6, with D hard to call. V was clipped by 3 bases and J by 0 bases, with 13 bases between them. Germline CDR1 and CDR2: SGDLS and YYNGEE. This CDR3 has 17 amino acids.